Described below is a single T cell receptor beta chain sequence and its context. A read error may account for a junction end that differs from germline. Researchers ran the PCR with 60 Vbeta and 13 Jbeta primers. In the study's own analysis: The authors later counted 70 million to 80 million unique TCR beta chains, approximately 10 million of them shared. TCRdb's copy holds only in-frame clones and misses some; the assay was immunoSEQ multiplex PCR. The D gene and trimming were derived from the DNA, and the V and J assignments and clone size from that table. The data show more than 150,000 clones, roughly 77% seen once. The sample comes from a study of cytomegalovirus exposure and HLA in healthy donors. The CDR3 loop spans 14 amino acids. Germline values: CDR1 WNHNN, CDR2 SYGVQD (reference sequence). Healthy bone marrow donors made up the donor group.

The chain combines TRBV10-1 with TRBJ1-1; tentative D call: TRBD1 (5 bases). The source material was PBMCs. The sequence came from a woman in her thirties in good health and CMV-seropositive. The CDR3 region has the DNA TGCGCCAGCAGTGAGCGAAAGGTGGACACTGAAGCCTTCTTT. It specifies CASSERKVDTEAFF.